A single sample gave rise to the 30 T cell receptor beta chains below, sequenced in a study of T-cell reconstitution after alpha-beta-depleted transplantation in children (dated by TCRdb to the mid-2010s). Libraries were built with PCR. TCRdb lists the instrument as Illumina HiSeq 2500. Molecular barcoding was employed in the preparation of TCR libraries, with unique molecular identifiers being used to normalize TCRbeta repertoire quantification. TCRdb passed the public sequencing reads through fastp at Q25 and MiXCR, retaining productive beta sequences. Rows matching on CDR3 protein sequence are summarized as one entry with the most common DNA and genes. For this sample the table gives 130,000 to 150,000 distinct CDR3 sequences, of which about 9% were detected only once. Together, the top ten hold 15% to 20% of the sample. In the paper's terms, the treatment or condition label means: allogeneic hematopoietic cell transplantation with graft depleted of TCRalphabeta T cells and CD19 B cells.

Specimen: PBMCs, mostly from graft donor cells, collected 180 days after TCRalphabeta/CD19-depleted stem cell transplant. Every receptor here comes from a female patient aged 2-10 years who had a stem cell transplant for congenital amegakaryocytic thrombocytopenia, so the T cells may come from the graft donor.

Only a few counts were recorded for this clonotype. This chain connects TRBV24-1 to TRBJ2-1; 10 nucleotides line up with TRBD1. Germline CDR1 and CDR2: KGHDR and SFDVKD. CDR3 length equals 16 residues. V shed 4 bases and J 7 bases; nucleotides not matched to a gene: 9. The CDR3 DNA reads as TGTGCCACCAGTGACGGGGACAGGGGTTTTTGGAATGAGCAGTTCTTC. Its protein product is CATSDGDRGFWNEQFF.

Only a few counts were recorded for this clonotype. The chain has TRBV5-1 and TRBJ1-1, with 10 bases fitting TRBD1. V was pared by 4 bases and J by 4 bases, with 13 bases of the junction left unmatched. Germline V gene sequence: CDR1 SGHRS, CDR2 YFSETQ. The CDR3 covers 17 residues. CDR3 nucleotides: TGCGCCAGCAGCCCTGGCCGTGGGACAGGGGTGGGCACTGAAGCTTTCTTT. Encoded protein: CASSPGRGTGVGTEAFF.

J is TRBJ1-1 and V is TRBV18; tentatively, D is TRBD1 (5 bases). The germline V gene has CDR1 KGHSH and CDR2 LQKENI. V lost 0 bases to trimming and J lost 6 bases, with 5 bases between them. CDR3 length: 12 amino acids. CDR3: CASSPPGAEAFF. DNA for the CDR3: TGTGCCAGCTCACCACCGGGGGCTGAAGCTTTCTTT. The full variable domain, with the rest looked up from reference TRBV18 and TRBJ1-1, is NAGVMQNPRHLVRRRGQEARLRCSPMKGHSHVYWYRQLPEEGLKFMVYLQKENIIDESGMPKERFSAEFPKEGPSILRIQQVVRGDSAAYFCASSPPGAEAFFGQGTRLTVV.

This clonotype has ten or more counts. The V and J genes are TRBV28 and TRBJ2-7, with D unresolved. Germline CDR1 is MDHEN and CDR2 is SYDVKM. The germline V and J ends were trimmed by 4 bases and 4 bases, with 8 bases remaining between them. This CDR3 region has 12 residues. CDR3 sequence: CASSSLFYEQYF. In DNA form, the CDR3 reads TGTGCCAGCAGTTCCCTCTTTTACGAGCAGTACTTC.

This clonotype was seen ten or more times. V and J are TRBV4-3 and TRBJ2-3; 13 bases map to TRBD2. CDR3 length equals 17 residues. Trimming removed 4 bases from V and 2 bases from J; junction bases left unmatched: 6. From germline, CDR1 is LGHNA and CDR2 YSLEER. The CDR3 DNA is TGCGCCAGCAGCCTATCGACTAGCGGGAGGTCCACAGATACGCAGTATTTT. It specifies CASSLSTSGRSTDTQYF.

The sample holds many counts of this clonotype. The rearrangement joins TRBV6-6 to TRBJ2-4; 7 bases agree with TRBD1. The length of the CDR3 is 12 residues. Germline CDR1 is MNHNY and CDR2 is SVGAGI (reference sequence). V was pared by 5 bases and J by 8 bases, with 3 bases of the junction left unmatched. The CDR3 here is CASSQGGDIQYF. For the CDR3, the DNA is TGTGCCAGCAGTCAAGGGGGCGACATTCAGTACTTC.

V gene TRBV20-1 combines with J gene TRBJ2-2; possibly TRBD2 for D (6 bases). The length of the CDR3 is 14 residues. With 6 bases removed from V and 4 bases from J, the gap between germline ends came to 15 bases. Germline CDR1 and CDR2: DFQATT and SNEGSKA (reference sequence). CDR3 sequence (DNA): TGCAGTGCCCGGACGGGAGCTAGCACCGGGGAGCTGTTTTTT. Its protein product is CSARTGASTGELFF.

Ten or more counts support this clonotype. The chain has TRBV28 and TRBJ1-2; 8 nucleotides match TRBD1. The CDR3 contains 14 residues. Looked up from germline, CDR1 is MDHEN and CDR2 is SYDVKM. V shed 6 bases, J shed 5 bases, and the junction held 8 bases outside the gene matches. Here the CDR3 DNA reads TGTGCCAGCAGGAGTCCAGGGGGCGGATATGGCTACACCTTC. It is translated as CASRSPGGGYGYTF.

This clonotype showed up many times. This chain links TRBV29-1 with TRBJ1-4, with D unclear. V was cut by 4 bases and J by 0 bases, with 12 bases left in between. Germline V gene sequence: CDR1 SQVTM, CDR2 ANQGSEA. The CDR3 runs 15 residues. CDR3 in amino acids: CSVAGSFATNEKLFF. DNA of the CDR3: TGCAGCGTTGCTGGGAGCTTCGCAACTAATGAAAAACTGTTTTTT.

This chain connects TRBV30 to TRBJ2-7; TRBD1 matches 8 bases. The CDR3 consists of 13 residues. Germline CDR1 reads GTSNPN; CDR2 reads SVGIG (reference sequence). Trimming at V came to 4 bases and at J to 5 bases, leaving 7 bases not matched to a gene. The DNA for the CDR3 is TGTGCCTGGATCCCCGACAGGGGCCACGAGCAGTACTTC. Amino acids: CAWIPDRGHEQYF.

This clonotype was counted a few times. The rearrangement links TRBV7-8 to TRBJ2-1, with TRBD2 identical over 8 bases. The CDR3 extends over 16 amino acids. Trimming took 4 bases from V and 5 from J; bases not matched to a gene: 10. CDR1 is SGHVS and CDR2 is FQNEAQ in the germline V gene. The CDR3 nucleotides are TGTGCCAGCAGCTCCTCCAGGACTAGCCGAAACAATGAGCAGTTCTTC. It yields the protein CASSSSRTSRNNEQFF.

The sample holds a few counts of this clonotype. This chain joins TRBV5-1 and TRBJ1-1; the match to TRBD1 covers 8 bases. The CDR3 consists of 14 residues. Germline V gene sequence: CDR1 SGHRS, CDR2 YFSETQ. V shed 7 bases, J shed 1 base, and the junction held 6 bases outside the gene matches. CDR3 in amino acids: CASGRTGTNTEAFF. The CDR3 nucleotides read TGCGCCAGCGGGAGGACAGGGACGAACACTGAAGCTTTCTTT.

This clonotype has ten or more counts. The chain combines TRBV28 with TRBJ2-4, with TRBD1 identical over 11 bases. This CDR3 comprises 17 residues. The germline CDR1 and CDR2 sequences are MDHEN and SYDVKM. V lost 2 bases to trimming and J lost 1 base; unmatched junction nucleotides: 4. Written as DNA, the CDR3 is TGTGCCAGCAGTTTACCCGGGACAGGGGGGGCCAAAAACATTCAGTACTTC. The encoded protein is CASSLPGTGGAKNIQYF.

Note on this clonotype: A read error may explain this, as a much larger clone is one base away. V usage is TRBV27 and J usage is TRBJ1-2; tentatively, D is TRBD1 (5 bases). The CDR3 length is 19 residues. Germline loops: CDR1 MNHEY, CDR2 SMNVEV (reference sequence). V gave up 5 bases and J gave up 7 bases, with 32 bases separating them. This CDR3 reads CASSRIGDTLATGVSGYTF. The CDR3 DNA reads as TGTGCCAGCAGTCGGATTGGGGATACACTCGCAACGGGGGTTTCTGGCTACACCTTC.

The chain has TRBV29-1 and TRBJ2-2; D is perhaps TRBD1 (5 bases). V was cut by 1 base and J by 0 bases, with 15 bases left in between. Germline V gene lookup returns CDR1 SQVTM and CDR2 ANQGSEA. There are 17 residues in the CDR3. In DNA form, the CDR3 reads TGCAGCGTTGAAGCCGGTGGGGCTACAACGAACACCGGGGAGCTGTTTTTT. Its protein product is CSVEAGGATTNTGELFF.

Ten or more counts support this clonotype. This chain uses TRBV5-1 with TRBJ1-2; tentative D call: TRBD1 (6 bases). V dropped 4 bases and J dropped 2 bases, with 12 bases sitting between them. CDR1 and CDR2 (germline): SGHRS, YFSETQ. The CDR3 length is 14 residues. The CDR3 nucleotides are TGCGCCAGCAGCAAGGGGGTAGGGAACTATGGCTACACCTTC. This encodes CASSKGVGNYGYTF.

The chain recombines TRBV28 with TRBJ2-7; D not certain. From germline, CDR1 is MDHEN and CDR2 SYDVKM. The CDR3 loop spans 11 amino acids. The V end lost 8 bases, the J end lost 6 bases, and 11 bases lay between the germline ends. Here the CDR3 reads CASGLIGEQYF. CDR3 bases: TGTGCCAGCGGCTTGATCGGCGAGCAGTACTTC.

This clonotype was observed many times. The chain employs TRBV20-1 and TRBJ2-3; 10 bases agree with TRBD2. Looked up from germline, CDR1 is DFQATT and CDR2 is SNEGSKA (reference sequence). Unmatched junction bases numbered 9, after V lost 5 bases and J lost 1 base. This CDR3 spans 16 amino acids. The CDR3 DNA reads TGCAGTGCTTCAACCCGGACTAGCGGACGCACAGATACGCAGTATTTT. Its protein product is CSASTRTSGRTDTQYF.

Many counts were recorded for this clonotype. The genes are TRBV12-5 and TRBJ2-3; TRBD2 matches at 11 bases. After removal of 1 base from V and 0 bases from J, the junction contained 6 bases not matched to a gene. This CDR3 has 18 amino acids. The germline V gene has CDR1 LGHNT and CDR2 FRNRAP. This CDR3 is CASGLAYSSGGSTDTQYF. The CDR3 DNA follows: TGTGCTAGTGGTTTGGCCTATTCTAGCGGGGGGAGCACAGATACGCAGTATTTT.

This clonotype was picked up many times. The chain employs TRBV20-1 and TRBJ2-1, with D tentatively TRBD2 (5 bases). The CDR3 length is 15 residues. V was clipped by 0 bases and J by 0 bases, with 9 bases between them. The V gene's germline CDR1 is DFQATT and CDR2 SNEGSKA (reference sequence). The CDR3 loop is CSARDGLSSYNEQFF. As DNA, the CDR3 is TGCAGTGCTAGAGATGGACTGAGCTCCTACAATGAGCAGTTCTTC.

This clonotype was counted ten times or more. The chain recombines TRBV27 with TRBJ2-1; 14 bases are a match to TRBD2. Trimming cost V 8 bases and J 7 bases; bases outside gene matches: 7. Germline V CDR1 and CDR2: MNHEY, SMNVEV (reference sequence). The length of the CDR3 is 15 residues. The CDR3 DNA reads TGTGCCAGCGGATCCGGGACTAGCGGGAGAAATGAGCAGTTCTTC. This codes for CASGSGTSGRNEQFF.

This clonotype has at least ten counts. The chain joins TRBV21-1 to TRBJ1-6; the D call in the table, TRBD1, was not verified against the DNA. TRBV21-1 is a documented pseudogene. This CDR3 is built from 16 residues. The CDR3 sequence is CASSNPFWRFNSPLHF. CDR3 in DNA: TGTGCCAGCAGCAACCCCTTCTGGCGGTTCAATTCACCCCTCCACTTT.

In this sample, this clonotype turned up many times. The V and J genes are TRBV28 and TRBJ2-2; D gene unclear. The CDR3 totals 12 residues. V lost 6 bases to trimming and J lost 1 base, with 3 bases between them. Per germline, CDR1 MDHEN and CDR2 SYDVKM. The CDR3 region is CASRGNTGELFF. In DNA form, the CDR3 reads TGTGCCAGCAGGGGGAACACCGGGGAGCTGTTTTTT.

This clonotype showed up just a few times. This rearrangement joins TRBV7-3 to TRBJ2-4, with D uncertain. The CDR3 loop spans 13 amino acids. The V end was cut by 4 bases, the J end by 8 bases, with 12 bases between. Germline CDR1 and CDR2: SGHTA and FQGTGA. The chain's CDR3 is CASSSTVGDIQYF. Written as DNA, the CDR3 is TGTGCCAGCAGCTCAACAGTGGGTGACATTCAGTACTTC.

This clonotype was observed a handful of times. This chain connects TRBV12-3 or TRBV12-4 to TRBJ2-1; D may match TRBD1 or TRBD2 (9 bases each). The CDR3 covers 19 residues. V was trimmed by 6 bases and J by 9 bases, leaving 33 bases between them. CDR3 loop: CASRPDRGRIAGVNGEQFF. The CDR3 DNA reads as TGTGCCAGCAGGCCCGACAGGGGGAGAATAGCGGGAGTAAATGGTGAGCAGTTCTTC.

In this sample, this clonotype turned up many times. The gene calls are TRBV12-3 or TRBV12-4 and TRBJ1-4; D unclear. The CDR3 has 13 amino acids. The germline V and J ends were trimmed by 5 bases and 4 bases, with 8 bases remaining between them. The CDR3 nucleotides read TGTGCCAGCAGTAGGCGGTTTAATGAAAAACTGTTTTTT. Translated: CASSRRFNEKLFF.

In its sample, this clonotype was seen a few times. This chain's CDR3 is CRGPGREGEDTQYF. The DNA of the CDR3 is TGCAGGGGCCCAGGACGGGAGGGCGAAGATACGCAGTATTTT. The chain uses TRBV20-1 and TRBJ2-3; 8 nucleotides match TRBD2. The length of the CDR3 is 14 residues. Germline-derived CDR1 and CDR2 are DFQATT and SNEGSKA (reference sequence).

The CDR3 DNA reads as TGCGCCAGCAGCCGCCTTCAACAGGGCAACACAGATACGCAGTATTTT. Its translation is CASSRLQQGNTDTQYF. The chain uses TRBV4-3 and TRBJ2-3, with a tentative D call TRBD1 (6 bases). The length of the CDR3 is 16 residues. The germline V and J ends were trimmed by 4 bases and 2 bases, with 16 bases remaining between them. Germline V gene data show CDR1 as LGHNA and CDR2 as YSLEER.

This clonotype was seen repeatedly, ten times or more. This chain connects TRBV24-1 to TRBJ2-4; D is uncertain. This CDR3 has 18 amino acids. CDR1 and CDR2 (germline): KGHDR, SFDVKD. Trimming took 4 bases from V and 0 from J, leaving 18 bases between them. In DNA, the CDR3 is TGTGCCACCAGTGAACGCACCGGTGTGACCTTAGCCAAAAACATTCAGTACTTC. Amino acid sequence: CATSERTGVTLAKNIQYF.

The CDR3 is CASSLGGLAPSKQFF. The CDR3 DNA follows: TGTGCCAGCAGCTTAGGGGGACTAGCGCCATCGAAGCAGTTCTTC. The chain is built from TRBV7-9 and TRBJ2-1; 10 bases are a match to TRBD2. V lost 1 base, J lost 11 bases, and 8 bases stayed unmatched. This CDR3 is built from 15 residues. Germline V gene sequence: CDR1 SEHNR, CDR2 FQNEAQ (reference sequence).